This T cell receptor beta chain was sequenced in a study of response to subunit inactivated influenza vaccine. TCRdb itself ran the RT-PCR reads through MiXCR, one entry per CDR3 protein. The table includes about 620,000 distinct CDR3 sequences, 11% detected once. The CDR3 runs to 15 residues. Germline V gene data show CDR1 as SGHRS and CDR2 as YFSETQ. V lost 5 bases, J lost 3 bases, and 6 bases stayed unmatched. Another study also made use of these data, one on T cells expressing NK-cell markers. From that paper: 5'RACE template switching built TCR beta cDNA with unique molecular identifiers. Of the CD8+ T cells in over five donors, roughly 1.0-7.5% belonged to dominant NKG2C+ clonotypes. The study found these clonotypes also leading the CD3+CD56-NKG2C+ fraction in several donors. What remained unclear was the HCMV specificity of expanded NKG2C+ T cell clones.

Sequencing was performed on PBMCs from blood, taken on the day of vaccination. The chain is built from TRBV5-1 and TRBJ1-5; 9 bases are a match to TRBD1. The TCR comes from a man aged 45-65 years who received an inactivated influenza vaccine. Here the CDR3 reads CASRQGAVDNQPQHF. The DNA of the CDR3 is TGCGCCAGCAGACAGGGGGCCGTTGACAATCAGCCCCAGCATTTT.